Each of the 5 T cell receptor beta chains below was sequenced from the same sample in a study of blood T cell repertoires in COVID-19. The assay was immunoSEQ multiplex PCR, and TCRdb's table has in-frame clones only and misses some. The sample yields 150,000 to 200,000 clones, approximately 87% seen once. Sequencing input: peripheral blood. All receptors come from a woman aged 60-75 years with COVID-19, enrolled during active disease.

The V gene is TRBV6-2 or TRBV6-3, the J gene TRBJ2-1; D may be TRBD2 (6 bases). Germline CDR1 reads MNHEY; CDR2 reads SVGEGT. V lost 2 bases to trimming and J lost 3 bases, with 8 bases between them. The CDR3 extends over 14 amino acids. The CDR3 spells CASSYEEGYNEQFF. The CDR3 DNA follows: TGTGCCAGCAGTTACGAGGAGGGCTACAATGAGCAGTTCTTC.

CDR3 protein: CASSPSPSTNYGYTF. In DNA, the CDR3 is TGCGCCAGCAGCCCCTCACCCAGTACTAACTATGGCTACACCTTC. The V and J genes are TRBV5-1 and TRBJ1-2; D is ambiguous. This CDR3 has 15 amino acids. Germline CDR1 reads SGHRS; CDR2 reads YFSETQ. With 4 bases removed from V and 0 bases from J, the gap between germline ends came to 13 bases.

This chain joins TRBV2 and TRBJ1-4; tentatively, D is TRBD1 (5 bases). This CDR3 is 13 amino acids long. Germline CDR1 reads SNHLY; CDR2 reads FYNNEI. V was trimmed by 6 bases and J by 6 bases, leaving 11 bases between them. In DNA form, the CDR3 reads TGTGCCAGCAGAAGGGACTTAGATGAAAAACTGTTTTTT. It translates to CASRRDLDEKLFF.

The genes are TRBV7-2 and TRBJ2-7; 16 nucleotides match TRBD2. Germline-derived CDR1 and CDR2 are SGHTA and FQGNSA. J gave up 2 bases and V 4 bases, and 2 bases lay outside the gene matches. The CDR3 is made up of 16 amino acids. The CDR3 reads CASSSGTSGRAYEQYF. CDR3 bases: TGTGCCAGCAGCTCAGGGACTAGCGGGAGGGCCTACGAGCAGTACTTC.

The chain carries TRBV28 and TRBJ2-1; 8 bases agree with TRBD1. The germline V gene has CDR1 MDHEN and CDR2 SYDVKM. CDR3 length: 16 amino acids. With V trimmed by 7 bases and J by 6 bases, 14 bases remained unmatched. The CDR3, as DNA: TGTGCCAGCACCCTCACCTCCCAGGGGGCTTTCAATGAGCAGTTCTTC. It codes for CASTLTSQGAFNEQFF.